These 13 T cell receptor beta chains were sequenced from one sample in a study of T cells after yellow fever vaccination. One entry per CDR3 protein, called by TCRdb with MiXCR from the 5' RACE reads. The sample lists over 110,000 distinct CDR3 sequences, roughly 8% occurring once. Sample: CD4+ T cells sorted from PBMCs, taken 5 days after the yellow fever booster vaccination. The receptors derive from a man aged 25-45 years who received the YFV17D yellow fever vaccine.

The sample holds many counts of this clonotype. The V and J genes are TRBV6-2 or TRBV6-3 and TRBJ2-4; D is unresolved. Germline loops: CDR1 MNHEY, CDR2 SVGEGT. This CDR3 has 14 amino acids. V dropped 8 bases and J dropped 0 bases, with 11 bases sitting between them. CDR3 amino acids: CASFSQLAKNIQYF. CDR3 nucleotides: TGTGCCAGCTTCTCTCAACTAGCCAAAAACATTCAGTACTTC.

Comment on this clonotype: A read error may be the cause here, since a much bigger clone is one base away. V usage is TRBV29-1 and J usage is TRBJ2-7; D is perhaps TRBD2 (5 bases). This CDR3 comprises 11 residues. The ends were cut back, 8 bases at V and 2 bases at J, with 10 bases in the middle. The germline CDR1 and CDR2 sequences are SQVTM and ANQGSEA. DNA of the CDR3: TGCAGCCGGGATTGCCCCTACGAGCAGTACTTC. It codes for CSRDCPYEQYF.

Comment on this clonotype: With a much larger clone just one base away, this may be a read error. The V and J genes are TRBV20-1 and TRBJ2-4, with TRBD2 matching over 11 bases. Germline CDR1 and CDR2: DFQATT and SNEGSKA (reference sequence). The CDR3 has 17 residues. The DNA for the CDR3 is TGCTGTGCTAGAGTAGCGGGAGGGCCGGGAGCCAAAAACATTCAGTACTTC. The encoded protein is CCARVAGGPGAKNIQYF.

This clonotype showed up many times. J is TRBJ2-1 and V is TRBV6-2 or TRBV6-3; perhaps TRBD1 as D (5 bases). CDR3 length equals 15 residues. Germline V gene sequence: CDR1 MNHEY, CDR2 SVGEGT. V was shortened by 6 bases and J by 6 bases, with 18 bases between the two germline ends. CDR3: CASRGAGGFGNEQFF. As DNA, the CDR3 is TGTGCCAGCAGAGGGGCTGGCGGCTTTGGCAATGAGCAGTTCTTC.

The chain has TRBV5-5 and TRBJ2-7, with D perhaps matching TRBD1 (6 bases). The V gene's germline CDR1 is SGHKS and CDR2 YYEKEE (reference sequence). This CDR3 has 13 amino acids. Trimming shortened V by 1 base and J by 7 bases, and 12 bases separated the two germline ends. The CDR3 DNA reads TGTGCCAGCAGCTTGCAGGGGAGCGCGGAGCAGTACTTC. This sequence encodes CASSLQGSAEQYF.

V and J are TRBV7-8 and TRBJ1-3; tentative D call: TRBD1 (5 bases). The CDR3 extends over 14 amino acids. Trimming shortened V by 3 bases and J by 2 bases, and 8 bases separated the two germline ends. CDR1 is SGHVS and CDR2 is FQNEAQ in the germline V gene. CDR3 loop: CASSFDSTGNTIYF. The CDR3 nucleotides read TGTGCCAGCAGCTTCGACAGCACTGGAAACACCATATATTTT.

This clonotype was recorded at least ten times. V and J are TRBV5-1 and TRBJ2-5, with TRBD1 matching 7 bases. In germline, CDR1 is SGHRS, CDR2 YFSETQ. This CDR3 spans 16 amino acids. V gave up 0 bases and J gave up 2 bases; unmatched junction bases: 7. CDR3 in amino acids: CASSLVPGQIQETQYF. CDR3 nucleotide sequence: TGCGCCAGCAGCTTGGTTCCGGGACAGATACAAGAGACCCAGTACTTC.

This clonotype was picked up many times. The chain recombines TRBV3-1 with TRBJ2-4, with D uncertain. The CDR3 spans 10 residues. In germline, CDR1 is LGHDT, CDR2 YNNKEL (reference sequence). The CDR3 DNA reads TGTGCTTGTCAAAAAAACATTCAGTACTTC. Encoded protein: CACQKNIQYF.

This clonotype came up many times. This chain uses TRBV7-2 with TRBJ2-7; 10 nucleotides agree with TRBD2. Germline values: CDR1 SGHTA, CDR2 FQGNSA. The junction had 3 bases not matched to a gene; V was cut back by 4 bases and J by 3 bases. The CDR3 is made up of 14 amino acids. CDR3 protein: CASSSRTSGYEQYF. The CDR3 region has the DNA TGTGCCAGCAGCTCCCGGACTAGCGGCTACGAGCAGTACTTC.

At least ten counts were recorded for this clonotype. This chain connects TRBV6-2 or TRBV6-3 to TRBJ2-7, with unresolved D. Trimming pared 6 bases from V and 3 bases from J, leaving 15 bases between. CDR1 is MNHEY and CDR2 is SVGEGT in the germline V gene. CDR3 length: 14 residues. The CDR3 nucleotides are TGTGCCAGCAGCGTTCCGGGTGGGATCTACGAGCAGTACTTC. This gives the protein CASSVPGGIYEQYF.

This clonotype has at least ten counts. CDR3 coding DNA: TGTGCCACCCAAAAGTGGGAGTATGGCTACACCTTC. It yields the protein CATQKWEYGYTF. J is TRBJ1-2 and V is TRBV6-1; the D is unclear. The V end lost 10 bases, the J end lost 5 bases, and 14 bases lay between the germline ends. From germline, CDR1 is MNHNS and CDR2 SASEGT. This CDR3 contains 12 residues.

This clonotype has a count of ten or more. This chain joins TRBV5-6 and TRBJ1-1; D uncertain. The V gene lost 0 bases and the J gene lost 5 bases, with 5 bases spanning the gap. Germline loops: CDR1 SGHDT, CDR2 YYEEEE. The CDR3 extends over 12 amino acids. CDR3 amino acids: CASSLVETEAFF. DNA of the CDR3: TGTGCCAGCAGCTTGGTTGAGACTGAAGCTTTCTTT.

This clonotype was found many times. V and J are TRBV7-2 and TRBJ2-1; the D gene could be TRBD1 or TRBD2 (5 bases each). This CDR3 comprises 13 residues. Per the germline V gene, CDR1 is SGHTA and CDR2 is FQGNSA. V was shortened by 5 bases and J by 8 bases, with 13 bases between the two germline ends. The CDR3 protein is CASSRGTFDEQFF. The CDR3 DNA follows: TGTGCCAGCAGCCGAGGGACCTTCGATGAGCAGTTCTTC. The variable domain in full, completed from reference TRBV7-2 and TRBJ2-1, reads GAGVSQSPSNKVTEKGKDVELRCDPISGHTALYWYRQSLGQGLEFLIYFQGNSAPDKSGLPSDRFSAERTGGSVSTLTIQRTQQEDSAVYLCASSRGTFDEQFFGPGTRLTVL.